One and the same sample provided the 28 T cell receptor beta chains below, sequenced in a study of cytomegalovirus exposure and HLA in healthy donors. PCR amplification relied on 60 Vbeta primers (plus 13 Jbeta primers). This table comes from immunoSEQ multiplex PCR, and its TCRdb copy is limited to in-frame clones, with some not included. The profile shows some 200,000 clones, around 86% of them singletons. What was sequenced was PBMCs. These receptors came from a woman under 30 in good health and CMV-seronegative.

The rearrangement links TRBV14 to TRBJ1-1, with D perhaps matching TRBD1 (5 bases). Germline V gene lookup returns CDR1 SGHDN and CDR2 FVKESK. CDR3 length equals 15 residues. Trimming removed 3 bases from V and 0 bases from J, with 11 bases in between. This CDR3 is CASSQETVMNTEAFF. CDR3 DNA: TGTGCCAGCAGCCAGGAGACAGTCATGAACACTGAAGCTTTCTTT.

The rearrangement uses TRBV6-5 and TRBJ1-2, with TRBD1 matching over 7 bases. Germline assignment: CDR1 MNHEY and CDR2 SVGAGI. The CDR3 length is 14 residues. After removal of 1 base from V and 6 bases from J, the junction contained 5 bases not matched to a gene. CDR3 protein: CASSYLDRADGYTF. DNA of the CDR3: TGTGCCAGCAGTTACTTAGACAGGGCAGATGGCTACACCTTC.

The chain carries TRBV7-9 and TRBJ2-7; 11 bases align to TRBD2. Trimming removed 5 bases from V and 8 bases from J; junction bases left unmatched: 8. Germline CDR1 reads SEHNR; CDR2 reads FQNEAQ (reference sequence). The CDR3 is 14 amino acids. In DNA form, the CDR3 reads TGTGCCAGCAGCCATACCCCTAGCGGGGGGAAGCAGTACTTC. It translates to CASSHTPSGGKQYF.

This clone was counted a few times. J is TRBJ1-4 and V is TRBV27; 8 nucleotides match TRBD1. The V gene's germline CDR1 is MNHEY and CDR2 SMNVEV (reference sequence). V was pared by 5 bases and J by 5 bases, with 7 bases of the junction left unmatched. This CDR3 is built from 15 residues. The CDR3 here is CASSPSRTGNEKLFF. CDR3 nucleotide sequence: TGTGCCAGCAGTCCCTCCAGGACAGGGAATGAAAAACTGTTTTTT.

V is TRBV11-2 and J is TRBJ1-1; perhaps TRBD1 as D (5 bases). The germline V gene encodes CDR1 SGHAT and CDR2 FQNNGV. The V end was cut by 1 base, the J end by 3 bases, with 12 bases between. The CDR3 is made up of 15 amino acids. The CDR3 region is CASSLGPGDDTEAFF. CDR3 sequence (DNA): TGTGCCAGCAGCTTAGGACCGGGGGACGACACTGAAGCTTTCTTT.

The V gene is TRBV2, the J gene TRBJ2-2; perhaps TRBD2 as D (5 bases). The CDR3 length is 15 residues. Germline values: CDR1 SNHLY, CDR2 FYNNEI. Trimming shortened V by 3 bases and J by 1 base, and 9 bases separated the two germline ends. The CDR3 sequence is CASSDSAGNTGELFF. CDR3 in DNA: TGTGCCAGCAGTGATTCGGCGGGGAACACCGGGGAGCTGTTTTTT.

The gene calls are TRBV27 and TRBJ1-2; D gene ambiguous. The CDR3 has 15 residues. Germline V gives CDR1 MNHEY, CDR2 SMNVEV (reference sequence). Trimming stripped 4 bases from V and 8 bases from J, with 20 bases between. The chain's CDR3 is CASSSSREPTGGYTF. The DNA of the CDR3 is TGTGCCAGCAGTTCAAGTAGAGAGCCGACGGGGGGCTACACCTTC.

V gene TRBV6-5 combines with J gene TRBJ2-1; TRBD2 might be the D (6 bases). Germline lookup yields CDR1 MNHEY and CDR2 SVGAGI. Trimming pared 6 bases from V and 13 bases from J, leaving 16 bases between. This CDR3 region has 12 residues. For the CDR3, the DNA is TGTGCCAGCAGAAACCCTACCGGGGGACAGTTCTTC. Protein: CASRNPTGGQFF.

This sequence joins TRBV19 and TRBJ1-6, with D perhaps TRBD1 (6 bases). The CDR3 spans 14 residues. Germline values: CDR1 LNHDA, CDR2 SQIVND (reference sequence). Trimming left V 6 bases short and J 8 bases short, with 14 bases between. Written as DNA, the CDR3 is TGTGCCAGTAGGAAATCCCGACAGGATTCACCCCTCCACTTT. Protein sequence: CASRKSRQDSPLHF.

The V and J genes are TRBV5-6 and TRBJ1-1; possible D gene TRBD1, 6 bases. The ends were cut back, 0 bases at V and 0 bases at J, with 12 bases in the middle. The CDR3 contains 16 residues. CDR1 SGHDT and CDR2 YYEEEE come from the germline V gene. CDR3: CASSLGDRTLNTEAFF. CDR3 nucleotides: TGTGCCAGCAGCTTGGGTGACAGGACCCTGAACACTGAAGCTTTCTTT.

The chain carries TRBV7-9 and TRBJ2-3; D is uncertain. Germline CDR1 is SEHNR and CDR2 is FQNEAQ (reference sequence). Trimming pared 5 bases from V and 4 bases from J, leaving 16 bases between. The CDR3 loop spans 15 amino acids. CDR3 amino acids: CASSPSRVLADTQYF. DNA for the CDR3: TGTGCCAGCAGCCCCAGCCGAGTCCTAGCAGATACGCAGTATTTT.

The rearrangement links TRBV6-1 to TRBJ1-5; D perhaps matches TRBD1 (5 bases). V was cut by 2 bases and J by 1 base, with 12 bases left in between. The CDR3 is made up of 16 amino acids. Germline CDR1 is MNHNS and CDR2 is SASEGT. The CDR3 loop is CASSEPAGRSNQPQHF. The CDR3 coding sequence is TGTGCCAGCAGTGAACCCGCAGGGAGGAGCAATCAGCCCCAGCATTTT.

The chain is built from TRBV28 and TRBJ1-5, with 9 nucleotides matching TRBD1. Germline CDR1 MDHEN, CDR2 SYDVKM. The CDR3 sequence is 15 residues long. With 5 bases clipped from V and 7 bases from J, the junction kept 9 bases outside the gene matches. The CDR3 sequence: CASSRDREGEQPQHF. The CDR3, as DNA: TGTGCCAGCAGTAGGGACAGGGAGGGCGAACAGCCCCAGCATTTT.

As regards this clone: The sample holds other DNA sequences that translate to the same CDR3. Written as DNA, the CDR3 is TGCAGTGCGGGGAGGAATGGCTACACCTTC. Amino acids: CSAGRNGYTF. The chain combines TRBV20-1 with TRBJ1-2; no definite D call. Germline V gene sequence: CDR1 DFQATT, CDR2 SNEGSKA (reference sequence). CDR3 length: 10 residues. V gave up 6 bases and J gave up 6 bases, with 8 bases separating them.

The chain links TRBV30 to TRBJ1-5; tentative D call: TRBD1 (6 bases). The V and J ends lost 1 base and 5 bases respectively, with 9 bases between them. Per the germline V gene, CDR1 is GTSNPN and CDR2 is SVGIG (reference sequence). This CDR3 is 13 amino acids long. The CDR3 DNA is TGTGCCTGGAGTGAGGCAGGGGATCAGCCCCAGCATTTT. This encodes CAWSEAGDQPQHF.

The V call is TRBV11-2, the J call TRBJ2-5; D gene ambiguous. The CDR3 loop spans 15 amino acids. Germline CDR1 is SGHAT and CDR2 is FQNNGV. V was pared by 1 base and J by 5 bases, with 14 bases between. The CDR3, as DNA: TGTGCCAGCAGCTTAGTTCTGAGCGAGCAGGAGACCCAGTACTTC. Translation: CASSLVLSEQETQYF.

This chain uses TRBV5-6 with TRBJ2-1, with 8 bases lining up with TRBD2. J gave up 11 bases and V 2 bases, and 9 bases lay outside the gene matches. Per germline, CDR1 SGHDT and CDR2 YYEEEE. The CDR3 spans 14 residues. CDR3 DNA: TGTGCCAGCAGCTTAAGAGCGGGAGTGGGGAAGCAGTTCTTC. As protein: CASSLRAGVGKQFF.

This clone was detected only a few times. The chain couples TRBV6-5 to TRBJ2-7; perhaps TRBD2 as D (6 bases). From germline, CDR1 is MNHEY and CDR2 SVGAGI. The germline V and J ends were trimmed by 8 bases and 0 bases, with 11 bases remaining between them. The CDR3 covers 13 residues. CDR3 sequence: CASVSRGSYEQYF. DNA for the CDR3: TGTGCCAGCGTCTCGCGGGGCTCCTACGAGCAGTACTTC.

This clone was seen a single time. The chain carries TRBV7-9 and TRBJ2-1; 7 bases match TRBD2. The germline V gene encodes CDR1 SEHNR and CDR2 FQNEAQ (reference sequence). With V trimmed by 2 bases and J by 3 bases, 4 bases remained unmatched. This CDR3 is built from 15 residues. The CDR3 bases are TGTGCCAGCAGCTTATCAAGCGGGGTCTACAATGAGCAGTTCTTC. This sequence encodes CASSLSSGVYNEQFF.

In DNA, the CDR3 is TGTGCCAGCAGCTCCTCCGGGACTAGTCAGTATTTT. This translates into CASSSSGTSQYF. V and J are TRBV7-9 and TRBJ2-3; 8 positions agree with TRBD2. Germline CDR1 is SEHNR and CDR2 is FQNEAQ (reference sequence). The junction had 6 bases not matched to a gene; V was cut back by 4 bases and J by 12 bases. The CDR3 has 12 residues.

The CDR3 protein is CAWSAGGPLQYF. CDR3 sequence (DNA): TGTGCCTGGTCAGCGGGAGGCCCTCTGCAGTACTTC. The chain employs TRBV30 and TRBJ2-7, with TRBD2 matching over 9 bases. This CDR3 spans 12 amino acids. CDR1 is GTSNPN, CDR2 SVGIG, per germline (reference sequence). Germline trimming cut 5 bases from V and 9 bases from J; bases unmatched to any gene: 8.

The chain carries TRBV13 and TRBJ1-5; D perhaps matches TRBD1 (6 bases). Germline V gives CDR1 PRHDT, CDR2 FYEKMQ (reference sequence). There are 15 residues in the CDR3. V was trimmed by 9 bases and J by 5 bases, leaving 20 bases between them. The CDR3 DNA sequence: TGTGCCAGTTCGCGCGGGGGGCAGAGGGATCAGCCCCAGCATTTT. It translates to CASSRGGQRDQPQHF.

The chain uses TRBV5-1 and TRBJ2-3, with 10 positions matching TRBD2. V was clipped by 2 bases and J by 4 bases; unmatched bases: 4. CDR3 size: 15 residues. Germline CDR1 and CDR2: SGHRS and YFSETQ. The CDR3 spells CASSLGTSAADTQYF. CDR3 nucleotide sequence: TGCGCCAGCAGCTTAGGGACTAGCGCCGCAGATACGCAGTATTTT. Using reference TRBV5-1 and TRBJ2-3 for the parts outside the CDR3, the full variable domain is KAGVTQTPRYLIKTRGQQVTLSCSPISGHRSVSWYQQTPGQGLQFLFEYFSETQRNKGNFPGRFSGRQFSNSRSEMNVSTLELGDSALYLCASSLGTSAADTQYFGPGTRLTVL.

The chain employs TRBV11-2 and TRBJ2-7; D call uncertain. The CDR3 loop spans 15 amino acids. The germline gives CDR1 SGHAT, CDR2 FQNNGV. The V end was cut by 0 bases, the J end by 3 bases, with 12 bases between. CDR3 residues: CASSLEFARIYEQYF. CDR3 nucleotide sequence: TGTGCCAGCAGCTTAGAGTTCGCCAGAATCTACGAGCAGTACTTC.

This chain links TRBV6-5 with TRBJ1-5, with 7 bases that match TRBD1. With 2 bases clipped from V and 4 bases from J, the junction kept 5 bases outside the gene matches. Germline V gene sequence: CDR1 MNHEY, CDR2 SVGAGI. The CDR3 has 15 amino acids. CDR3 protein: CASSYGGTENQPQHF. CDR3 coding DNA: TGTGCCAGCAGTTACGGGGGGACAGAGAATCAGCCCCAGCATTTT.

The chain is built from TRBV19 and TRBJ2-7, with 14 bases aligning to TRBD2. The CDR3 covers 18 residues. Germline CDR1 is LNHDA and CDR2 is SQIVND (reference sequence). The ends lost 6 bases at V and 4 bases at J; junction bases unmatched: 14. The CDR3 protein is CASRRSTGTSGGDYEQYF. The CDR3 region has the DNA TGTGCCAGTAGAAGATCCACCGGGACTAGCGGGGGAGATTACGAGCAGTACTTC.

This clone occurred once. V usage is TRBV18 and J usage is TRBJ1-6; D is uncertain. V was cut by 3 bases and J by 6 bases, with 12 bases left in between. Germline-derived CDR1 and CDR2 are KGHSH and LQKENI. This CDR3 region has 15 residues. CDR3 nucleotide sequence: TGTGCCAGCTCACCTTATACAGAGAGTAATTCACCCCTCCACTTT. Amino acids: CASSPYTESNSPLHF.

The chain is built from TRBV5-6 and TRBJ2-7; D possibly corresponds to TRBD2 (5 bases). This CDR3 is built from 15 residues. Germline V gene data show CDR1 as SGHDT and CDR2 as YYEEEE. V gave up 0 bases and J gave up 1 base, with 11 bases separating them. CDR3 nucleotides: TGTGCCAGCAGCTTGGACGCGAGGAGGTCCTACGAGCAGTACTTC. This encodes CASSLDARRSYEQYF.